One T cell receptor beta chain is described in this entry. The record originates from a study of blood T cell repertoires in COVID-19. Assay used: immunoSEQ multiplex PCR; TCRdb lists only in-frame clones, some missing. The table lists 75,000 to 100,000 clones, around 82% of them singletons. Trimming cost V 10 bases and J 7 bases, with 13 bases left between them. Looked up from germline, CDR1 is LNHDA and CDR2 is SQIVND (reference sequence). The CDR3 runs to 11 residues. This chain links TRBV19 with TRBJ1-1; D is unresolved. This clonotype was obtained from a human donor in a cohort sampled during active COVID-19. The sequenced material came from peripheral blood. CDR3 in DNA: TGTGCCACCTTCGAGGCGTTTGAAGCTTTCTTT. It encodes CATFEAFEAFF. Full variable domain (missing parts from reference TRBV19 and TRBJ1-1): DGGITQSPKYLFRKEGQNVTLSCEQNLNHDAMYWYRQDPGQGLRLIYYSQIVNDFQKGDIAEGYSVSREKKESFPLTVTSAQKNPTAFYLCATFEAFEAFFGQGTRLTVV.